This T cell receptor (beta chain) emerged from a study of shared clonotypes between healthy human individuals. Study-wide results and caveats: Naive subsets generally had larger estimated richness than memory subsets.

As concerns this clone: Its matching antigen is unknown.

Assay: immunoSEQ multiplex PCR; the TCRdb copy retains only in-frame clones and omits some. The sample shows 1,500,000 or so clones, around 98.5% of them seen only once. The clonotype originates from a man aged 25-45 years in good health. Sequenced sample: naive CD4+ T cells sorted from blood. Subset specified: CD45RA+ positively selected.

CDR3 sequence reads: CASRSQDMNTEAFF. The CDR3 region has the DNA TGCGCCAGCAGATCGCAGGACATGAACACTGAAGCTTTCTTT. The V call is TRBV5-1, the J call TRBJ1-1, with a possible D match to TRBD1 (5 bases). CDR3 length: 14 amino acids. The V end was cut by 5 bases, the J end by 0 bases, with 11 bases between. The germline V gene has CDR1 SGHRS and CDR2 YFSETQ.